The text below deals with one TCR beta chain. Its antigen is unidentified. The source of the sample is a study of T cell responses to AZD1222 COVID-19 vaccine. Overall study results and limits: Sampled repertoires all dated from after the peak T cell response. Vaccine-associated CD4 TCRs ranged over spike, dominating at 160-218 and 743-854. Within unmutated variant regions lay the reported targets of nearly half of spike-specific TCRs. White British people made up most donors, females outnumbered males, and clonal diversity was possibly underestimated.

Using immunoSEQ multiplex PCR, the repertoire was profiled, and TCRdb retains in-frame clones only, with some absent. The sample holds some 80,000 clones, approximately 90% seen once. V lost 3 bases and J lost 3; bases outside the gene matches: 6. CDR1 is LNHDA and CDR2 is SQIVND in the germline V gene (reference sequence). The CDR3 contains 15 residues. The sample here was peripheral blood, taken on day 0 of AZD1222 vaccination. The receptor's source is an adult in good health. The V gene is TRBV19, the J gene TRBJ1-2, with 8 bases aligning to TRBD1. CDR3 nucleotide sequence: TGTGCCAGTAGTATTTGGACAGGGTTGGACTATGGCTACACCTTC. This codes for CASSIWTGLDYGYTF.